The 20 T cell receptor beta chains below were found in one sample sequenced in a study of control samples from healthy donors and cancer patients (TCRdb year 2020). Library construction relied on the immunoSEQ multiplex PCR assay. TCRdb stores this immuneACCESS table with in-frame sequences only. Part of the clones is absent; in the studies checked, under half of the shortfall reflects unresolved V genes, and no reason is known for the rest. The sample table holds 98,000 or so clones, of which 82% were seen once. Around 6.4% of the sample is in the top ten clones. Sequencing was performed on blood. These receptors were taken from a man younger than 35 in good health.

V usage is TRBV6-2 or TRBV6-3 and J usage is TRBJ2-5; tentatively, D is TRBD1 or TRBD2 (5 bases each). The CDR3 has 16 amino acids. The V end was cut by 2 bases, the J end by 0 bases, with 13 bases between. Germline loops: CDR1 MNHEY, CDR2 SVGEGT. CDR3 sequence (DNA): TGTGCCAGCAGTTACGGGGCTAGCCGGTACCAAGAGACCCAGTACTTC. As protein: CASSYGASRYQETQYF.

This clone is large (0.1 to 1%) in the sample. The sample holds other DNA sequences that translate to the same CDR3. The chain couples TRBV19 to TRBJ1-2; 7 bases agree with TRBD1. Germline CDR1 and CDR2: LNHDA and SQIVND (reference sequence). J lost 6 bases, V lost 0 bases, and 4 bases had no gene match. The CDR3 has 14 amino acids. The DNA of the CDR3 is TGTGCCAGTAGTATAGATGTACAGGGGAATGGCTACACCTTC. Translation gives CASSIDVQGNGYTF. The variable domain in full, with the rest retrieved from reference TRBV19 and TRBJ1-2, is DGGITQSPKYLFRKEGQNVTLSCEQNLNHDAMYWYRQDPGQGLRLIYYSQIVNDFQKGDIAEGYSVSREKKESFPLTVTSAQKNPTAFYLCASSIDVQGNGYTFGSGTRLTVV.

The chain uses TRBV7-8 and TRBJ2-2; 9 bases align to TRBD2. Germline trimming cut 3 bases from V and 2 bases from J; bases unmatched to any gene: 4. Germline CDR1 and CDR2: SGHVS and FQNEAQ. The CDR3 has 16 amino acids. This chain's CDR3 is CASSLAGGPNTGELFF. DNA for the CDR3: TGTGCCAGCAGCTTGGCGGGGGGGCCAAACACCGGGGAGCTGTTTTTT.

The chain joins TRBV11-2 to TRBJ2-5, with D possibly matching TRBD1 (6 bases). CDR1 and CDR2 (germline): SGHAT, FQNNGV. The CDR3 has 13 amino acids. Trimming removed 5 bases at V and 2 bases at J, with 9 bases between. The CDR3 DNA sequence: TGTGCCAGCAGCCACGGACAGCAAGAGACCCAGTACTTC. Translating gives CASSHGQQETQYF.

The chain employs TRBV5-1 and TRBJ1-5; 7 bases match TRBD1. In germline, CDR1 is SGHRS, CDR2 YFSETQ. Trimming removed 0 bases from V and 9 bases from J; junction bases left unmatched: 6. This CDR3 spans 14 amino acids. The CDR3 reads CASSLGAGGGPQHF. In nucleotides, the CDR3 is TGCGCCAGCAGCTTGGGGGCAGGGGGGGGGCCCCAGCATTTT.

The count of this clone is one. The chain joins TRBV25-1 to TRBJ1-1; the D gene is possibly TRBD1 (5 bases). The CDR3 has 15 residues. The V gene's germline CDR1 is MGHDK and CDR2 SYGVNS. Trimming took 3 bases from V and 7 from J, leaving 18 bases between them. CDR3 in amino acids: CASSDLGIREGEAFF. In DNA, the CDR3 is TGTGCCAGCAGTGACCTAGGGATCAGGGAAGGTGAAGCTTTCTTT.

This chain uses TRBV5-1 with TRBJ1-5; D possibly corresponds to TRBD1 (6 bases). CDR1 and CDR2 (germline): SGHRS, YFSETQ. Trimming cost V 2 bases and J 5 bases, with 14 bases left between them. This CDR3 contains 15 residues. As DNA, the CDR3 is TGCGCCAGCAGCTTACGGGGGGCTAGGGATCAGCCCCAGCATTTT. This gives the protein CASSLRGARDQPQHF.

This clone has only a few counts. The gene calls are TRBV5-4 and TRBJ2-1, with 9 bases matching TRBD2. V shed 4 bases, J shed 6 bases, and the junction held 14 bases outside the gene matches. Per germline, CDR1 SGHNT and CDR2 YYREEE (reference sequence). This CDR3 is 17 amino acids long. The CDR3 loop is CASSLSGRGGLGNEQFF. The CDR3 coding sequence is TGTGCCAGCAGCCTTAGCGGGCGGGGGGGCCTGGGCAATGAGCAGTTCTTC.

The rearrangement joins TRBV29-1 to TRBJ1-1, with D possibly being TRBD1 (5 bases). CDR3 size: 14 residues. The V and J ends lost 7 bases and 1 base respectively, with 16 bases between them. Looked up from germline, CDR1 is SQVTM and CDR2 is ANQGSEA. The CDR3 nucleotides are TGCAGCGAGGCGGACACTCCAGAGAACACTGAAGCTTTCTTT. Protein sequence: CSEADTPENTEAFF. The complete variable domain, with remaining parts taken from reference TRBV29-1 and TRBJ1-1, reads SAVISQKPSRDICQRGTSLTIQCQVDSQVTMMFWYRQQPGQSLTLIATANQGSEATYESGFVIDKFPISRPNLTFSTLTVSNMSPEDSSIYLCSEADTPENTEAFFGQGTRLTVV.

The rearrangement joins TRBV19 to TRBJ1-5; D not resolved. The CDR3 extends over 15 amino acids. Germline CDR1 LNHDA, CDR2 SQIVND (reference sequence). Trimming stripped 3 bases from V and 0 bases from J, with 9 bases between. The CDR3 sequence is CASSILAVSNQPQHF. The CDR3 DNA reads as TGTGCCAGTAGTATTCTCGCAGTTAGCAATCAGCCCCAGCATTTT.

This clone was picked up one time. The rearrangement joins TRBV11-3 to TRBJ2-3; the D is unclear. V was cut by 0 bases and J by 5 bases, with 6 bases left in between. This CDR3 region has 13 residues. CDR1 SGHNT and CDR2 YENEEA come from the germline V gene. CDR3 region: CASSLDSRDTQYF. The CDR3 coding sequence is TGTGCCAGCAGCTTAGATAGCCGAGATACGCAGTATTTT.

The V call is TRBV12-5, the J call TRBJ2-3; D possibly corresponds to TRBD1 (5 bases). The CDR3 loop spans 14 amino acids. V was clipped by 3 bases and J by 3 bases, with 10 bases between them. CDR1 and CDR2 from the germline V gene are LGHNT and FRNRAP. The CDR3 reads CASGFPGMTDTQYF. The CDR3 bases are TGTGCTAGTGGTTTTCCAGGGATGACAGATACGCAGTATTTT.

This clone was seen a handful of times. The rearrangement uses TRBV6-6 and TRBJ1-6; perhaps TRBD1 as D (6 bases). Germline loops: CDR1 MNHNY, CDR2 SVGAGI (reference sequence). The V gene lost 6 bases and the J gene lost 7 bases, with 16 bases spanning the gap. The CDR3 length is 15 residues. CDR3 sequence reads: CASRTGSLDNSPLHF. The CDR3 region has the DNA TGTGCCAGCAGAACAGGGAGTCTTGACAATTCACCCCTCCACTTT.

This clone showed up just a few times. The V and J genes are TRBV20-1 and TRBJ2-7; D gene unclear. The CDR3 is 13 residues long. Trimming removed 3 bases at V and 3 bases at J, with 12 bases between. The V gene's germline CDR1 is DFQATT and CDR2 SNEGSKA (reference sequence). The CDR3 DNA reads as TGCAGTGCTAGTATCGTGGAGAACTACGAGCAGTACGTC. Translated: CSASIVENYEQYV.

This clone was seen more than once but under ten times. The chain employs TRBV19 and TRBJ2-2; 7 bases are shared with TRBD1. CDR1 is LNHDA, CDR2 SQIVND, per germline (reference sequence). V dropped 11 bases and J dropped 2; count of bases not matched to a gene: 2. This CDR3 spans 12 amino acids. The CDR3 is CAQGVNTGELFF. CDR3 in DNA: TGTGCCCAGGGGGTAAACACCGGGGAGCTGTTTTTT. Complete variable domain (other parts from reference TRBV19 and TRBJ2-2): DGGITQSPKYLFRKEGQNVTLSCEQNLNHDAMYWYRQDPGQGLRLIYYSQIVNDFQKGDIAEGYSVSREKKESFPLTVTSAQKNPTAFYLCAQGVNTGELFFGEGSRLTVL.

This clone was seen once. The gene calls are TRBV4-3 and TRBJ2-1; a weak D match, TRBD2 (6 bases). The V end was cut by 1 base, the J end by 2 bases, with 9 bases between. The CDR3 runs 15 residues. Germline assignment: CDR1 LGHNA and CDR2 YSLEER. CDR3 region: CASSQAGDPYNEQFF. The CDR3 bases are TGCGCCAGCAGCCAAGCGGGGGACCCCTACAATGAGCAGTTCTTC.

The V gene is TRBV28, the J gene TRBJ2-1; unclear D gene. Between the trimmed V and J ends, which lost 2 bases and 6 bases, there was a span of 8 bases. The CDR3 contains 13 residues. Germline V CDR1 and CDR2: MDHEN, SYDVKM. The CDR3 spells CASSLISGNEQFF. In DNA form, the CDR3 reads TGTGCCAGCAGTTTAATATCGGGCAATGAGCAGTTCTTC.

The gene calls are TRBV18 and TRBJ2-2; 7 bases are a match to TRBD2. The V gene's germline CDR1 is KGHSH and CDR2 LQKENI. Trimming removed 3 bases from V and 4 bases from J; junction bases left unmatched: 8. The CDR3 length is 16 residues. The CDR3 DNA reads as TGTGCCAGCTCACCGGTCGGGGGGAAATTCACCGGGGAGCTGTTTTTT. Its protein is CASSPVGGKFTGELFF.

This clone was seen just once. This sequence joins TRBV4-1 and TRBJ2-3; 9 nucleotides match TRBD2. After removal of 2 bases from V and 5 bases from J, the junction contained 2 bases not matched to a gene. The CDR3 sequence is 14 residues long. Germline V gives CDR1 MGHRA, CDR2 YSYEKL. CDR3 sequence reads: CASSQRTSVDTQYF. The CDR3 nucleotides are TGCGCCAGCAGCCAACGGACTAGCGTAGATACGCAGTATTTT.

The chain couples TRBV11-2 to TRBJ2-7; 12 bases are a match to TRBD2. Germline assignment: CDR1 SGHAT and CDR2 FQNNGV. After removal of 1 base from V and 4 bases from J, the junction contained 11 bases not matched to a gene. This CDR3 has 18 amino acids. Here the CDR3 reads CASSLALAGGLGLYEQYV. The CDR3, as DNA: TGTGCCAGCAGCTTAGCACTAGCGGGGGGTCTAGGGTTGTACGAGCAGTACGTC.